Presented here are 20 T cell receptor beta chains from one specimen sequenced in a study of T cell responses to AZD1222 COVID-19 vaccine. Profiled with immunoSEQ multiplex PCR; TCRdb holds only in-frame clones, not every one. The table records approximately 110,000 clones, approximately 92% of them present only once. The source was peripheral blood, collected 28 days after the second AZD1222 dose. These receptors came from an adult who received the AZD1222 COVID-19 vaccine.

CDR3 coding DNA: TGTGCCAGCAGTCAACAGGGGAAGTATGGCTACACCTTC. Its protein is CASSQQGKYGYTF. The chain uses TRBV6-5 and TRBJ1-2; 7 bases agree with TRBD1. The CDR3 totals 13 residues. The germline V gene has CDR1 MNHEY and CDR2 SVGAGI. V was pared by 5 bases and J by 5 bases, with 5 bases of the junction left unmatched.

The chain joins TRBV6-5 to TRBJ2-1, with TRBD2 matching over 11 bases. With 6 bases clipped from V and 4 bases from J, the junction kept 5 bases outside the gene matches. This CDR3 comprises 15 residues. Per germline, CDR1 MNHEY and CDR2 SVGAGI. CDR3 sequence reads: CASSVAGGVYNEQFF. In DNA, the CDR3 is TGTGCCAGCAGCGTAGCGGGGGGGGTATACAATGAGCAGTTCTTC.

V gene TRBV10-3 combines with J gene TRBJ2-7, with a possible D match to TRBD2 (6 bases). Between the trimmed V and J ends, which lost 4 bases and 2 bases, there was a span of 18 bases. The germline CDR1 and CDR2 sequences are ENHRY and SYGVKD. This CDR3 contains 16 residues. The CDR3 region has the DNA TGTGCCATCAGTGGGACGACTAGGCTGAAACCCTACGAGCAGTACTTC. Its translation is CAISGTTRLKPYEQYF.

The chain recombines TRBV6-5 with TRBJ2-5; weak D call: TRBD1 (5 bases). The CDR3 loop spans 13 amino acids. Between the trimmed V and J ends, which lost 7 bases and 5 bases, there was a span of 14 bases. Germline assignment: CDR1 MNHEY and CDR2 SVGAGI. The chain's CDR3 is CASTLGPRETQYF. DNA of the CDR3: TGTGCCAGCACTCTGGGGCCTAGGGAGACCCAGTACTTC.

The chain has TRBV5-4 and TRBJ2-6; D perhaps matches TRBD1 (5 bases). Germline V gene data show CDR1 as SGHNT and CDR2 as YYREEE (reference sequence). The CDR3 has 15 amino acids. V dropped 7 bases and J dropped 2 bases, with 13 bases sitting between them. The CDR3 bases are TGTGCCAGCGCCCCCCAGGGTCCTGGGGCCAACGTCCTGACTTTC. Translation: CASAPQGPGANVLTF.

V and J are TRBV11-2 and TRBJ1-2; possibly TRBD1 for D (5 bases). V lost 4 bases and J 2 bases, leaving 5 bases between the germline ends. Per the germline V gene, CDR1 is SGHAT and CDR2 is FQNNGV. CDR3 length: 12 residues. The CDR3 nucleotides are TGTGCCAGCAGCTCAGGGAACTATGGCTACACCTTC. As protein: CASSSGNYGYTF. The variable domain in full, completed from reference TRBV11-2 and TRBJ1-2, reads EAGVAQSPRYKIIEKRQSVAFWCNPISGHATLYWYQQILGQGPKLLIQFQNNGVVDDSQLPKDRFSAERLKGVDSTLKIQPAKLEDSAVYLCASSSGNYGYTFGSGTRLTVV.

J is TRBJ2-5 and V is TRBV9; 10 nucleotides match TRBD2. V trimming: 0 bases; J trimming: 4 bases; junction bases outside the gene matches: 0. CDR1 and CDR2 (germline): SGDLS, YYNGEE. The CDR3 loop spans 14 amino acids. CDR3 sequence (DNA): TGTGCCAGCAGCGTAGTAGCGGGGGGAGAGACCCAGTACTTC. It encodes CASSVVAGGETQYF.

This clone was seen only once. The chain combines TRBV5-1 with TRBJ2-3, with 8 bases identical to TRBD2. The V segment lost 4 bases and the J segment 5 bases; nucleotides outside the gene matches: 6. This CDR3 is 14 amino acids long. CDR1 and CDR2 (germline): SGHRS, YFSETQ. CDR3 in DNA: TGCGCCAGCAGCCCCGGACTAGCCAGAGATACGCAGTATTTT. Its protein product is CASSPGLARDTQYF. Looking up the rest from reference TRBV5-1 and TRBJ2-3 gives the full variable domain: KAGVTQTPRYLIKTRGQQVTLSCSPISGHRSVSWYQQTPGQGLQFLFEYFSETQRNKGNFPGRFSGRQFSNSRSEMNVSTLELGDSALYLCASSPGLARDTQYFGPGTRLTVL.

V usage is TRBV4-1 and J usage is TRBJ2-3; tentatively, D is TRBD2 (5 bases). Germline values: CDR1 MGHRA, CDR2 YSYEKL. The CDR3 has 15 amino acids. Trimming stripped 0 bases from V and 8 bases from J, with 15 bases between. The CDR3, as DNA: TGCGCCAGCAGCCAAGACCCCGGACTCGTAGGTACGCAGTATTTT. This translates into CASSQDPGLVGTQYF.

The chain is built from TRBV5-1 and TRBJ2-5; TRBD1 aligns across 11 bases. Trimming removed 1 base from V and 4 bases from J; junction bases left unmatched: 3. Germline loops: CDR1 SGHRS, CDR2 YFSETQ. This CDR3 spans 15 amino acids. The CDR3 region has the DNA TGCGCCAGCAGCTTGCGGACAGGGGGCGGAGAGACCCAGTACTTC. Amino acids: CASSLRTGGGETQYF.

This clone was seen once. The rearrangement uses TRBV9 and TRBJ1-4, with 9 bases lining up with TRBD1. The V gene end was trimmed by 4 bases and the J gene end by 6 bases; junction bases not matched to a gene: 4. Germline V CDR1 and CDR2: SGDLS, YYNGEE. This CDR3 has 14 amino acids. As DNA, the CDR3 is TGTGCCAGCAGCAGCCGGGACAGGGATGAAAAACTGTTTTTT. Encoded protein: CASSSRDRDEKLFF. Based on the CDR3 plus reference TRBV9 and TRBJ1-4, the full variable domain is DSGVTQTPKHLITATGQRVTLRCSPRSGDLSVYWYQQSLDQGLQFLIQYYNGEERAKGNILERFSAQQFPDLHSELNLSSLELGDSALYFCASSSRDRDEKLFFGSGTQLSVL.

The CDR3: CASSERGGSNQPQHF. Written as DNA, the CDR3 is TGTGCCAGCAGTGAGAGGGGCGGTAGCAATCAGCCCCAGCATTTT. This chain links TRBV25-1 with TRBJ1-5; the D gene is possibly TRBD1 (5 bases). The V end lost 3 bases, the J end lost 0 bases, and 9 bases lay between the germline ends. Germline loops: CDR1 MGHDK, CDR2 SYGVNS. This CDR3 contains 15 residues.

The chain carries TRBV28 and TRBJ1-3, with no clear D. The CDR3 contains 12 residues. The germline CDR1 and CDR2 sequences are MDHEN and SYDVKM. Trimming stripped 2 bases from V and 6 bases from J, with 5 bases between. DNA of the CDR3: TGTGCCAGCAGTTTAAACGAAAACACCATATATTTT. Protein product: CASSLNENTIYF. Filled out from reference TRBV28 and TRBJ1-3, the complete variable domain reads DVKVTQSSRYLVKRTGEKVFLECVQDMDHENMFWYRQDPGLGLRLIYFSYDVKMKEKGDIPEGYSVSREKKERFSLILESASTNQTSMYLCASSLNENTIYFGEGSWLTVV.

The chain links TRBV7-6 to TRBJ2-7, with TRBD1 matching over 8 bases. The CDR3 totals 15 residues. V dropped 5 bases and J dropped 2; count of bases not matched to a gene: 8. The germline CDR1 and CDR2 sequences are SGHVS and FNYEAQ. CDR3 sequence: CASSPGQETTYEQYF. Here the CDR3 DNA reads TGTGCCAGCAGCCCGGGACAGGAGACTACCTACGAGCAGTACTTC.

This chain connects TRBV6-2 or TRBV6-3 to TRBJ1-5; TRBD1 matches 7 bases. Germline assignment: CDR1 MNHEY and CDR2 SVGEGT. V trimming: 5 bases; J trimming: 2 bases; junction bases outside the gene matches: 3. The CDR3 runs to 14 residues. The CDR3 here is CASSGGQGNQPQHF. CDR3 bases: TGTGCCAGCAGTGGTGGACAGGGCAATCAGCCCCAGCATTTT.

The CDR3 loop is CASSFRNIARVTNEKLFF. The CDR3 DNA sequence: TGTGCCAGCAGCTTCCGCAATATCGCCCGGGTAACTAATGAAAAACTGTTTTTT. The chain uses TRBV5-5 and TRBJ1-4; D gene uncertain. V lost 2 bases and J lost 1, with 18 bases in between. The CDR3 sequence is 18 residues long. Germline loops: CDR1 SGHKS, CDR2 YYEKEE (reference sequence).

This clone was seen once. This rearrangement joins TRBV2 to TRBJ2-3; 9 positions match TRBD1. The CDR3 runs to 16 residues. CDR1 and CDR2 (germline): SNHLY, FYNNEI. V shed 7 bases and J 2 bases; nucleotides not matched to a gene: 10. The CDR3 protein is CASKQPGQGYTDTQYF. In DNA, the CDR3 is TGTGCCAGCAAACAACCGGGACAGGGATACACAGATACGCAGTATTTT.

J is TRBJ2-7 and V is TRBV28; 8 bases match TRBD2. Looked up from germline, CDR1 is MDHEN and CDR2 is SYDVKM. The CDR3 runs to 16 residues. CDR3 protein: CAAKGALTSVVYEQYF. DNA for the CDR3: TGTGCGGCCAAAGGGGCCTTGACTAGCGTTGTCTACGAGCAGTACTTC.

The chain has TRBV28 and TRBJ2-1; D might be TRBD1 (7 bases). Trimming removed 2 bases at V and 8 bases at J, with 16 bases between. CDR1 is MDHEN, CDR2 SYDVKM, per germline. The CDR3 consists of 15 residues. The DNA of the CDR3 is TGTGCCAGCAGTTTAACGCAGGGGGGAGTATATGAGCAGTTCTTC. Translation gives CASSLTQGGVYEQFF.

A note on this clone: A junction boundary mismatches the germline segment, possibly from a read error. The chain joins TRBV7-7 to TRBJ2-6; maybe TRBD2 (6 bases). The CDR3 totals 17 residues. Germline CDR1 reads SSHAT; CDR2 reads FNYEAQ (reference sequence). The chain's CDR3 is CASSLSAGNSGANVLTF. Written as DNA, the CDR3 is TGTGCTAGCAGCTTAAGCGCGGGGAACTCTGGGGCCAACGTCCTGACTTTC.